The source of this TCR beta chain is a study of OX40 agonist ivuxolimab in advanced cancers. Study in general: Mean age 60 years, range about 20 to 79; about 81% male. Study conclusions and caveats: The antigens recognized by the expanded peripheral T cells, that is their antigen specificity, were not determined.

This CDR3 has 13 residues. Trimming pared 6 bases from V and 8 bases from J, leaving 16 bases between. CDR1 is MDHEN and CDR2 is SYDVKM in the germline V gene. Libraries were prepared by immunoSEQ multiplex PCR; TCRdb keeps only in-frame clonotypes and omits some of them. The sample shows under 80,000 clones, roughly 80% of them seen only once. This clone is a singleton in its sample. What it binds is not known. The sample consisted of CD4+ or CD8+ T cells sorted from blood, taken in a trial of the OX40 agonist ivuxolimab. The chain recombines TRBV28 with TRBJ1-2, with D maybe TRBD1 (5 bases). This receptor was identified in an adult with an advanced solid tumor such as melanoma, head and neck, liver or kidney cancer. CDR3 nucleotide sequence: TGTGCCAGCAGGCCAGGGAGGGGCTACGGCTACACCTTC. The encoded protein is CASRPGRGYGYTF.